This is a list of T cell receptor beta chains from one sample in a study of identical twins. TCRdb fed the 5' RACE reads into MiXCR, producing one record per CDR3 protein. The top ten clones hold around 7.1% of a sample with 300,000 or so distinct CDR3 sequences, 8% to 9.5% of them seen once. This same sample was also taken into another study, of yellow fever vaccine responses in identical twins.

Sequenced input: CD8+ T cells sorted from blood. These receptors all come from a young woman in good health. The CDR3 runs from the conserved cysteine through the conserved F or W. Clone size is given for some rows only: seen once, a few or many times, or a class if the clone is expanded.

v_gene,abundance,len,j_gene,CDR3aa
TRBV7-9,few,17,TRBJ2-7,CASSGTGTSRSGDEQYF
TRBV23-1,-,18,TRBJ2-6,CASSQSKGPCSGANVLTF
TRBV6-2/TRBV6-3,many,15,TRBJ2-5,CASSYYGQGAETQYF
TRBV7-9,-,15,TRBJ2-7,CASEEGSRMRYEQYF
TRBV6-2/TRBV6-3,-,16,TRBJ1-1,CASIRRKTGMNTEAFF
TRBV10-3,-,12,TRBJ1-1,CAISESRVEAFF
TRBV7-8,many,14,TRBJ2-7,CASSLVDGSYEQYF
TRBV28,-,21,TRBJ2-7,CASSSPAGGRAAGGPGYEQYF
TRBV7-9,-,16,TRBJ2-7,CASSLAQGPTDYEQYF
TRBV7-7,few,17,TRBJ2-3,CASSLGGTSGRADTQYF
TRBV29-1,many,13,TRBJ2-2,CSVLLGATGELFF
TRBV7-9,many,15,TRBJ2-1,CASSLPTYPYNEQFF
TRBV4-3,-,16,TRBJ2-7,CASSQRPLLDVYEQYF
TRBV9,few,15,TRBJ2-7,CASSVDGDSSYEQYF
TRBV2,few,14,TRBJ2-3,CASISGGAGDTQYF
TRBV10-2,many,13,TRBJ2-7,CASSESSWYEQYF
TRBV10-3,few,16,TRBJ2-5,CAISGDPGEHQETQYF
TRBV28,-,18,TRBJ2-3,CASSRTPTQGYGTDTQYF
TRBV12-3/TRBV12-4,few,14,TRBJ2-7,CASSETRTGYEQYF
TRBV5-4,-,11,TRBJ1-6,CASSHGGTHHF
TRBV11-2,many,16,TRBJ1-3,CASSLWREWSGNTIYF
TRBV29-1,-,13,TRBJ2-1,CSVRQGGYNEQFF
TRBV30,-,11,TRBJ1-1,CAWGPGPPAFF
TRBV15,-,16,TRBJ2-3,CATSRDAAAGPDTQYF
TRBV27,-,15,TRBJ2-5,CASRKSGGRGETQYF
TRBV7-6,many,12,TRBJ1-5,CASSLAGQGCYF
TRBV28,-,16,TRBJ2-7,CASSRYLAGALYEQYF
TRBV5-1,many,16,TRBJ1-1,CASSLTPLGQDTEAFF
TRBV20-1,few,15,TRBJ2-1,CSARDPSGVWNEQFF
TRBV7-3,-,15,TRBJ2-3,CASSLTSGGPDTQYF
TRBV10-3,-,14,TRBJ2-7,CAISDMGSTYEQYF
TRBV11-2,-,15,TRBJ1-1,CASSLGRPGDTEAFF
TRBV9,many,14,TRBJ2-1,CASSVTNSRHEQFF
TRBV27,many,16,TRBJ2-1,CASSYTLAGSYNEQFF
TRBV28,many,16,TRBJ2-7,CASSLSRLRTGSEQYF
TRBV9,many,14,TRBJ1-5,CASSGGGSNQPQHF
TRBV20-1,few,15,TRBJ2-7,CSARDLSSGEYEQYF
TRBV12-3/TRBV12-4,-,16,TRBJ2-1,CASSATIWGIYNEQFF
TRBV5-1,few,14,TRBJ2-7,CASSYVELSYEQYF
TRBV27,-,16,TRBJ2-7,CASSSVGSGGYYEQYF
TRBV20-1,-,13,TRBJ2-7,CSAIGHLSYEQYF
TRBV18,-,15,TRBJ2-5,CASSPSGTLLETQYF
TRBV6-2/TRBV6-3,many,13,TRBJ1-2,CAITAGANYGYTF
TRBV5-1,many,13,TRBJ2-2,CASSLEDTGELFF
TRBV28,few,14,TRBJ2-7,CASSPPGYNDEQYF
TRBV6-1,-,14,TRBJ2-7,CASRTGTDPYEQYF
TRBV6-2/TRBV6-3,many,17,TRBJ2-2,CASSYSPDRGLTGELFF
TRBV25-1,-,13,TRBJ2-7,CASSDRLQGQEYF
TRBV20-1,many,15,TRBJ2-1,CSANDGLLAYNEQFF
TRBV12-3/TRBV12-4,many,16,TRBJ2-5,CASSLAGGRDQETQYF
TRBV14,few,15,TRBJ2-5,CASSLSGIGQETQYF
TRBV7-6,many,13,TRBJ1-2,CASSLLDTNGYTF
TRBV25-1,-,14,TRBJ2-7,CASSVQGAGNEQYF
TRBV5-1,many,13,TRBJ2-1,CASSLVPGDEQFF